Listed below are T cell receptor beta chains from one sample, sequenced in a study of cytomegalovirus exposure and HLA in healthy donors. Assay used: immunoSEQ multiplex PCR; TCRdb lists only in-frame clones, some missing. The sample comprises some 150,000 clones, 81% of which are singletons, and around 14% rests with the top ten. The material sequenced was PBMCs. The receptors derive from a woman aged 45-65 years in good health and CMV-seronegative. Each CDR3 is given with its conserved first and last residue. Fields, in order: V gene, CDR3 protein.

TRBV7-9	CAIADRMDEKLFF
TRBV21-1	CASTQRTGQGFTGELFF
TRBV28	CASSLTDSGASYEQYF
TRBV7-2	CASSLGGGGSSYEQYF
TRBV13	CASSPSGQGAGEQYF
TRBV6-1	CATAPGTNEKLFF
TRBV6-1	CASKTGTLNTEAFF
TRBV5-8	CASSLEDRVDTEAFF
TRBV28	CASTWDSIYGYTF
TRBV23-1	CASSQSYRGGETQYF
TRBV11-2	CASSFTGGRTEAFF
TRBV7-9	CASSLVPGRETQYF
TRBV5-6	CASTPGFLTYEQYF
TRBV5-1	CASSLRPGGVYEQYF
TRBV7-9	CSSRGEENIQYF
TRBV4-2	CASSRGRGSNYNEQFF
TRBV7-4	CASSLTSTYGEQFF